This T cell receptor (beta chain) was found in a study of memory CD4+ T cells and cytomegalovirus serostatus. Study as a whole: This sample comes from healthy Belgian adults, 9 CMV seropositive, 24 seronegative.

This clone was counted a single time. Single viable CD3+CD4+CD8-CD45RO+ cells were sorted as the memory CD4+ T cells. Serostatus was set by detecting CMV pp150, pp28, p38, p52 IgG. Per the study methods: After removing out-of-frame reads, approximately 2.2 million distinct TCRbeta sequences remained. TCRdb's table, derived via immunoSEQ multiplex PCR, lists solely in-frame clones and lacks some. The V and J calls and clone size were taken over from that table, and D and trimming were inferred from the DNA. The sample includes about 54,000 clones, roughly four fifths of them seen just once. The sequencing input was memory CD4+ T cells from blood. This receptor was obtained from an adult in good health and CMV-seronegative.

CDR3 nucleotides: TGTGCCAGCAGCCCACAGACAGGGCGGATCAATCAGCCCCAGCATTTT. It yields the protein CASSPQTGRINQPQHF. V gene TRBV7-2 combines with J gene TRBJ1-5; 7 bases line up with TRBD1. Unmatched junction bases numbered 10, after V lost 5 bases and J lost 3 bases. The length of the CDR3 is 16 residues. Germline V gene sequence: CDR1 SGHTA, CDR2 FQGNSA.